The 8 T cell receptor beta chains given below trace back to one sample, sequenced in a study of T-cell reconstitution after alpha-beta-depleted transplantation in children. Preparation of the TCRbeta library used unique molecular identifiers. TCRdb processed the PCR reads anew with MiXCR; each CDR3 protein has one entry. The sample has roughly 170,000 distinct CDR3 sequences; about 6.8% are singletons. The specimen comprised PBMCs from the stem cell graft donor, sampled from the stem cell graft. The receptors stem from a human donor who donated a stem cell graft to a child with Wiskott-Aldrich syndrome.

The table lists this clonotype with many counts. V and J are TRBV5-6 and TRBJ1-6, with TRBD1 matching over 8 bases. The junction had 8 bases not matched to a gene; V was cut back by 4 bases and J by 8 bases. In germline, CDR1 is SGHDT, CDR2 YYEEEE. This CDR3 region has 15 residues. The chain's CDR3 is CASSLPGQGYSPLHF. The CDR3 DNA reads TGTGCCAGCAGCCTCCCTGGACAGGGTTATTCACCCCTCCACTTT.

This clonotype has just one count. The chain recombines TRBV5-1 with TRBJ2-1; TRBD2 is a possible D gene (6 bases). The V gene lost 4 bases and the J gene lost 5 bases, with 16 bases spanning the gap. The CDR3 is 15 residues long. Germline V gene lookup returns CDR1 SGHRS and CDR2 YFSETQ. The CDR3 loop is CASSPLIAANNEQFF. The CDR3 DNA reads TGCGCCAGCAGCCCCTTAATAGCGGCGAACAATGAGCAGTTCTTC.

This clonotype was found a few times. The chain links TRBV2 to TRBJ2-7, with D possibly TRBD1 on 6 matching bases. Germline V gene lookup returns CDR1 SNHLY and CDR2 FYNNEI. The CDR3 is 12 residues long. V gave up 1 base and J gave up 13 bases, with 14 bases separating them. The CDR3, as DNA: TGTGCCAGCAGTGAAGTCAGGAGGACAGCTTACTTC. Translating it yields CASSEVRRTAYF.

This clonotype was seen ten or more times. The gene calls are TRBV5-1 and TRBJ1-1, with 7 bases matching TRBD1. With 2 bases clipped from V and 0 bases from J, the junction kept 10 bases outside the gene matches. The CDR3 is 17 residues long. CDR1 SGHRS and CDR2 YFSETQ come from the germline V gene. This chain's CDR3 is CASSFTLEDRLNTEAFF. CDR3 coding DNA: TGCGCCAGCAGCTTCACCTTAGAGGACAGGTTGAACACTGAAGCTTTCTTT.

Many counts were recorded for this clonotype. The chain is built from TRBV5-1 and TRBJ2-4; weak D call: TRBD2 (5 bases). Between the trimmed V and J ends, which lost 0 bases and 0 bases, there was a span of 10 bases. Germline V lookup: CDR1 SGHRS, CDR2 YFSETQ. The length of the CDR3 is 16 residues. CDR3 in DNA: TGCGCCAGCAGCTTGGAAAGGACTCTAGCCAAAAACATTCAGTACTTC. This codes for CASSLERTLAKNIQYF.

A few counts support this clonotype. The genes are TRBV28 and TRBJ2-7; D possibly matches TRBD1 or TRBD2 (6 bases each). The CDR3 totals 16 residues. The germline V gene has CDR1 MDHEN and CDR2 SYDVKM. V lost 7 bases, J lost 3 bases, and 22 bases lay in between. The CDR3 DNA is TGTGCCAGCAACCGAGGCAGGGGAAAGGAGGGCTACGAGCAGTACTTC. Translated, it gives CASNRGRGKEGYEQYF.

This clonotype appeared many times. The chain has TRBV28 and TRBJ2-5; no reliable D call. The CDR3 loop spans 13 amino acids. V lost 6 bases and J 4 bases, leaving 12 bases between the germline ends. Germline V gene sequence: CDR1 MDHEN, CDR2 SYDVKM. The CDR3 loop reads CASSLDVGETQYF. In nucleotides, the CDR3 is TGTGCCAGCAGCCTCGATGTGGGAGAGACCCAGTACTTC.

This clonotype was recorded at least ten times. The chain links TRBV30 to TRBJ2-7, with D perhaps TRBD2 (6 bases). The germline V gene encodes CDR1 GTSNPN and CDR2 SVGIG (reference sequence). This CDR3 is 12 amino acids long. V lost 0 bases, J lost 6 bases, and 9 bases lay in between. In DNA, the CDR3 is TGTGCCTGGAGTGTAGGAGGGCGCGAGCAGTACTTC. Translation: CAWSVGGREQYF.